These 29 T cell receptor beta chains originate from one sample sequenced in a study of read filtering for tumor transcriptome and immune sequencing. This library used approximately 390 ng RNA and molecular barcoded adaptors spanning alpha/delta and beta/gamma chains. MiXCR, applied by TCRdb to the reads, yields one record per CDR3 protein. The sample consists of about 86,000 distinct CDR3 sequences, roughly 12% of them appearing once. The source material was a population of CD138-negative cells sorted from bone marrow. These receptors all come from a donor at least 40 years old with multiple myeloma.

Ten or more counts support this clonotype. The chain couples TRBV2 to TRBJ2-7; no clear D gene. The CDR3 runs to 11 residues. Germline V gene lookup returns CDR1 SNHLY and CDR2 FYNNEI. Trimming removed 2 bases from V and 10 bases from J, with 9 bases in between. CDR3 region: CASSEMASQYF. CDR3 sequence (DNA): TGTGCCAGCAGTGAAATGGCCAGTCAGTACTTC.

This clonotype has ten or more counts. The CDR3 region has the DNA TGCAGCGGTAAGAGACAGATGGGGACGAACACTGAAGCTTTCTTT. This sequence encodes CSGKRQMGTNTEAFF. The J gene is TRBJ1-1, the V gene TRBV29-1; D might be TRBD1 (5 bases). Germline CDR1 reads SQVTM; CDR2 reads ANQGSEA. The CDR3 extends over 15 amino acids. V shed 7 bases and J shed 1 base, with 19 bases lying between them. Together with reference TRBV29-1 and TRBJ1-1, the CDR3 gives the full variable domain: SAVISQKPSRDICQRGTSLTIQCQVDSQVTMMFWYRQQPGQSLTLIATANQGSEATYESGFVIDKFPISRPNLTFSTLTVSNMSPEDSSIYLCSGKRQMGTNTEAFFGQGTRLTVV.

This clonotype has at least ten counts. The CDR3 sequence: CASIMPGANVLTF. CDR3 DNA sequence: TGTGCCAGCATTATGCCGGGGGCCAACGTCCTGACTTTC. The chain joins TRBV6-6 to TRBJ2-6; D not resolved. V dropped 7 bases and J dropped 4 bases, with 8 bases sitting between them. This CDR3 spans 13 amino acids. Germline loops: CDR1 MNHNY, CDR2 SVGAGI (reference sequence).

This clonotype was picked up many times. The rearrangement joins TRBV6-1 to TRBJ1-5; possible D gene TRBD1, 5 bases. Germline V gives CDR1 MNHNS, CDR2 SASEGT. The CDR3 totals 13 residues. Trimming took off 5 bases at V and 4 bases at J, with 9 bases between the two ends. As DNA, the CDR3 is TGTGCCAGCAGTCGACAGATTAATCAGCCCCAGCATTTT. Its protein is CASSRQINQPQHF.

With respect to this clonotype: A much larger clonotype is one base distant, so this may be a read error. The genes are TRBV28 and TRBJ2-1, with 12 bases lining up with TRBD2. CDR1 and CDR2 (germline): MDHEN, SYDVKM. CDR3 length: 16 residues. As DNA, the CDR3 is TGTGCCAGCAGTTTAATGTCTAGCGGGAGGGCAGATGAGCAGTCCTTC. Protein product: CASSLMSSGRADEQSF.

This clonotype showed up just a few times. The chain recombines TRBV6-1 with TRBJ1-5; 8 bases are shared with TRBD1. This CDR3 is 15 amino acids long. In germline, CDR1 is MNHNS, CDR2 SASEGT. V dropped 6 bases and J dropped 2; count of bases not matched to a gene: 6. CDR3 sequence reads: CASSLNRGGNQPQHF. The CDR3 DNA sequence: TGTGCCAGCAGCCTGAACAGGGGGGGCAATCAGCCCCAGCATTTT.

The table lists this clonotype with many counts. The J gene is TRBJ2-6, the V gene TRBV25-1; 8 bases align to TRBD1. Germline V gives CDR1 MGHDK, CDR2 SYGVNS. The CDR3 is made up of 17 amino acids. The V segment lost 2 bases and the J segment 2 bases; nucleotides outside the gene matches: 5. CDR3: CASSERTGPPGANVLTF. The DNA of the CDR3 is TGTGCCAGCAGTGAAAGGACAGGGCCCCCTGGGGCCAACGTCCTGACTTTC.

The sample holds many counts of this clonotype. Given a much more abundant clone one base away, this may be a read error. The chain combines TRBV5-1 with TRBJ2-1; 8 bases agree with TRBD2. Germline V lookup: CDR1 SGHRS, CDR2 YFSETQ. This CDR3 contains 15 residues. DNA for the CDR3: TGCGCCAGCAGCCTACTAGCGGACTCCTACAATGGGCAGTTCTTC. It yields the protein CASSLLADSYNGQFF.

This clonotype has a count of ten or more. The rearrangement joins TRBV5-1 to TRBJ2-7; 7 nucleotides match TRBD1. There are 15 residues in the CDR3. V gave up 5 bases and J gave up 0 bases; unmatched junction bases: 8. From germline, CDR1 is SGHRS and CDR2 YFSETQ. The CDR3 DNA reads TGCGCCAGCAGTCGGCAACAGGGGCGCTCCTACGAGCAGTACTTC. Protein: CASSRQQGRSYEQYF.

This clonotype was observed many times. The junction and the germline gene differ at one end; a read error may be behind it. V and J are TRBV29-1 and TRBJ2-1; tentative D call: TRBD1 (7 bases). This CDR3 contains 15 residues. Per the germline V gene, CDR1 is SQVTM and CDR2 is ANQGSEA. CDR3 sequence: CSAPGGGAFYNGQFF. The CDR3 region has the DNA TGCAGCGCCCCCGGAGGGGGCGCGTTCTACAATGGGCAGTTCTTC.

This clonotype was found a few times. V and J are TRBV10-3 and TRBJ2-1, with TRBD1 matching over 9 bases. The J segment lost 5 bases and the V segment lost 8 bases, leaving 7 bases of the junction unmatched. CDR3 length: 14 amino acids. CDR1 and CDR2 from the germline V gene are ENHRY and SYGVKD. Written as DNA, the CDR3 is TGTGCCATCGCTGGGACAGGGTTCCACAATGAGCAGTTCTTC. This encodes CAIAGTGFHNEQFF.

This clonotype came up many times. This chain connects TRBV20-1 to TRBJ2-3; no clear D. Trimming left V 4 bases short and J 2 bases short, with 10 bases between. The CDR3 covers 13 residues. In germline, CDR1 is DFQATT, CDR2 SNEGSKA (reference sequence). The CDR3 loop reads CSATLQITDTQYF. The CDR3 DNA reads TGCAGTGCTACCCTACAGATCACAGATACGCAGTATTTT.

This clonotype was counted at least ten times. The V gene is TRBV6-1, the J gene TRBJ2-1, with 12 bases identical to TRBD2. This CDR3 region has 16 residues. V lost 2 bases to trimming and J lost 9 bases; unmatched junction nucleotides: 8. CDR1 and CDR2 (germline): MNHNS, SASEGT. The CDR3 nucleotides are TGTGCCAGCAGTGAAAATGGGCTAGCGGGAGGGATTGAGCAGTTCTTC. Translated: CASSENGLAGGIEQFF.

At least ten counts were recorded for this clonotype. The chain combines TRBV18 with TRBJ2-5; D unresolved. There are 16 residues in the CDR3. Germline CDR1 is KGHSH and CDR2 is LQKENI. The V end was cut by 0 bases, the J end by 0 bases, with 11 bases between. The CDR3 nucleotides read TGTGCCAGCTCACCACCCGTAGTAGGTAACCAAGAGACCCAGTACTTC. This codes for CASSPPVVGNQETQYF.

This clonotype was counted at least ten times. V gene TRBV7-2 combines with J gene TRBJ1-5; D is undetermined. The V gene lost 5 bases and the J gene lost 9 bases, with 11 bases spanning the gap. Germline assignment: CDR1 SGHTA and CDR2 FQGNSA. CDR3 length: 12 amino acids. CDR3 region: CASSLNRGPQHF. The CDR3 DNA is TGTGCCAGCAGCCTGAATCGAGGGCCCCAGCATTTT.

The chain carries TRBV29-1 and TRBJ2-3; D remains ambiguous. The V gene lost 7 bases and the J gene lost 3 bases, with 17 bases spanning the gap. This CDR3 contains 14 residues. Germline CDR1 reads SQVTM; CDR2 reads ANQGSEA. The CDR3 spells CSARLSTNTDTQYF. The CDR3 coding sequence is TGCAGCGCTCGGCTTAGCACGAATACAGATACGCAGTATTTT.

This clonotype was seen many times. The rearrangement uses TRBV5-1 and TRBJ2-5; no clear D gene. Germline V gene lookup returns CDR1 SGHRS and CDR2 YFSETQ. The V gene lost 4 bases and the J gene lost 0 bases, with 13 bases spanning the gap. CDR3 size: 15 residues. The CDR3 sequence: CASSRGGSDQETQYF. CDR3 nucleotides: TGCGCCAGCAGCCGCGGCGGCAGCGACCAAGAGACCCAGTACTTC.

This clonotype was detected only a few times. V and J are TRBV10-3 and TRBJ2-3; TRBD2 matches 14 bases. V dropped 10 bases and J dropped 3; count of bases not matched to a gene: 9. The germline V gene encodes CDR1 ENHRY and CDR2 SYGVKD. The CDR3 runs 16 residues. CDR3 protein: CATGGTSGSQTDTQYF. For the CDR3, the DNA is TGTGCCACCGGGGGGACTAGCGGGAGTCAAACAGATACGCAGTATTTT.

This clonotype was seen many times. The rearrangement joins TRBV2 to TRBJ2-2; 15 bases match TRBD2. CDR1 is SNHLY and CDR2 is FYNNEI in the germline V gene. Losses at the gene ends were 5 bases for V and 5 bases for J; bases not matched to a gene: 9. CDR3 length: 18 amino acids. The DNA for the CDR3 is TGTGCCAGCAGTCCCCCGGGACTAGCGGGAGGTGGTACCGGGGAGCTGTTTTTT. Protein: CASSPPGLAGGGTGELFF. The full variable domain, rest sourced from reference TRBV2 and TRBJ2-2, is EPEVTQTPSHQVTQMGQEVILRCVPISNHLYFYWYRQILGQKVEFLVSFYNNEISEKSEIFDDQFSVERPDGSNFTLKIRSTKLEDSAMYFCASSPPGLAGGGTGELFFGEGSRLTVL.

This clonotype came up many times. The chain combines TRBV29-1 with TRBJ2-5; a possible D gene is TRBD1 (6 bases). V was pared by 3 bases and J by 0 bases, with 11 bases between. Germline V gene lookup returns CDR1 SQVTM and CDR2 ANQGSEA. The CDR3 contains 14 residues. The CDR3 DNA sequence: TGCAGCGTTGATGGGGCAGGGGACCAAGAGACCCAGTACTTC. Protein: CSVDGAGDQETQYF.

This clonotype was detected ten times or more. This chain joins TRBV7-9 and TRBJ1-1; D not certain. Trimming pared 5 bases from V and 3 bases from J, leaving 13 bases between. CDR1 is SEHNR and CDR2 is FQNEAQ in the germline V gene (reference sequence). CDR3 size: 14 residues. The CDR3 reads CASSPSLRDTEAFF. CDR3 DNA: TGTGCCAGCAGCCCGAGCCTTCGGGACACTGAAGCTTTCTTT.

Comments on this clonotype: Relative to the germline gene, one junction end is altered; a read error may explain this. The chain has TRBV20-1 and TRBJ2-3; the D gene is possibly TRBD2 (6 bases). The length of the CDR3 is 14 residues. CDR1 and CDR2 (germline): DFQATT, SNEGSKA (reference sequence). CDR3 sequence: CSARDSGYTDTQYF. DNA for the CDR3: TGTAGTGCTAGGGATAGCGGTTACACAGATACGCAGTATTTT.

This clonotype was observed a few times. This chain uses TRBV7-3 with TRBJ1-1; possibly TRBD1 for D (6 bases). Germline lookup yields CDR1 SGHTA and CDR2 FQGTGA. The CDR3 totals 15 residues. The CDR3 bases are TGTGCTAGCGGCTCCTCCGGGACACTGAACACTGAAGCTTTCTTT. Translating gives CASGSSGTLNTEAFF.

At least ten counts were recorded for this clonotype. The chain has TRBV19 and TRBJ1-5; D ambiguous. Germline V CDR1 and CDR2: LNHDA, SQIVND (reference sequence). This CDR3 contains 15 residues. The ends were cut back, 1 base at V and 6 bases at J, with 13 bases in the middle. CDR3 sequence (DNA): TGTGCCAGTAGTATAGTACCGGGGAGCGGTCAGCCCCAGCATTTT. Translated, it gives CASSIVPGSGQPQHF.

This clonotype was recorded many times. V and J are TRBV2 and TRBJ2-3; the D is unclear. The length of the CDR3 is 14 residues. Trimming cost V 0 bases and J 0 bases, with 4 bases left between them. CDR1 and CDR2 (germline): SNHLY, FYNNEI. CDR3 sequence: CASSEATSTDTQYF. CDR3 bases: TGTGCCAGCAGTGAAGCGACCAGCACAGATACGCAGTATTTT.

This clonotype has a handful of counts. This may stem from a read error, because a much larger clone lies one nucleotide away. This rearrangement joins TRBV9 to TRBJ2-1; 7 bases fit TRBD2. The CDR3 contains 17 residues. Per germline, CDR1 SGDLS and CDR2 YYNGEE. The CDR3 DNA sequence: TGTGCCAGCAGCGTAGAGGTCGTCGGGAGGAAGGGCAATGGGCAGTTCTTC. Its protein is CASSVEVVGRKGNGQFF.

The rearrangement links TRBV20-1 to TRBJ2-1, with TRBD2 identical over 10 bases. Trimming cost V 2 bases and J 2 bases; bases outside gene matches: 9. Germline V gene sequence: CDR1 DFQATT, CDR2 SNEGSKA (reference sequence). The length of the CDR3 is 17 residues. CDR3 nucleotides: TGCAGTGCTAGAATGAGCGGGAGGGACCCTCCCTACAATGAGCAGTTCTTC. Translated, it gives CSARMSGRDPPYNEQFF.

This clonotype was detected ten times or more. The chain uses TRBV7-6 and TRBJ2-1; 7 nucleotides align to TRBD2. CDR3 size: 14 residues. Germline-derived CDR1 and CDR2 are SGHVS and FNYEAQ. After removal of 1 base from V and 8 bases from J, the junction contained 5 bases not matched to a gene. This chain's CDR3 is CASSLVSGDDEQFF. The CDR3 DNA follows: TGTGCCAGCAGCTTAGTCAGCGGGGATGATGAGCAGTTCTTC.

Remarks on this clonotype: A far larger clone is only one base removed, so a read error is likely. This chain joins TRBV3-1 and TRBJ2-1, with D perhaps matching TRBD1 (7 bases). TRBJ2-7 matches the DNA end more closely, so the J call is doubtful. In germline, CDR1 is LGHDT, CDR2 YNNKEL (reference sequence). The CDR3 totals 15 residues. Here the CDR3 reads CASSTGGGLYNEQYF. DNA for the CDR3: TGTGCCAGCAGCACCGGAGGGGGCCTTTACAATGAGCAGTACTTC.